Included here is one TCR beta chain sequence, with context. Its specificity is not known. Authors' processing steps: Quality scores were absent from the junction-only immunoSEQ sequences, so filtering differed. Measured with immunoSEQ multiplex PCR; TCRdb has only the in-frame clones, and not every one. D and trimming come from the DNA, and the V and J calls and clone size come from that table. The sample lists roughly 2,000,000 clones; about 95% were seen once. The data were obtained in a study of shared clonotypes between healthy human individuals. About the study: CD4 naive cells filled three plates per donor, CD4 memory three, CD8 naive two and CD8 memory one. Overall study findings and caveats: Naive CD4 clonotype sharing across several donors was 4% to 5.5%. Sampling involved blood alone; tissue repertoires likely differ.

CD8 cells classed as naive were CD45RO-negative and positively selected for CCR7, excluding terminally differentiated effector memory CD45RA+ cells. The clonotype was recovered from a man younger than 35 in good health. Input material: naive CD8+ T cells sorted from blood.

DNA for the CDR3: TGCGCCAGCAAACAAACAGGGGCCGGCACTGAAGCTTTCTTT. Its protein product is CASKQTGAGTEAFF. The V gene is TRBV5-1, the J gene TRBJ1-1, with 7 bases that match TRBD1. The CDR3 extends over 14 amino acids. After removal of 6 bases from V and 4 bases from J, the junction contained 9 bases not matched to a gene. Germline CDR1 and CDR2: SGHRS and YFSETQ.